These 22 T cell receptor beta chains were sequenced from one sample in a study of CD8 T cells in ankylosing spondylitis. MiXCR was run by TCRdb on the 5' RACE reads, yielding one entry per CDR3 protein. Among about 130,000 distinct CDR3 sequences, 7% to 10% were seen once, and the ten largest hold about 3.6%. The sequenced sample was blood, either unsorted or a sorted T cell fraction (not recorded which). Source of these receptors: a male donor with ankylosing spondylitis or in good health (not recorded which).

In its sample, this clonotype was seen a few times. This chain uses TRBV15 with TRBJ2-5; D unresolved. V gave up 1 base and J gave up 4 bases, with 7 bases separating them. Per the germline V gene, CDR1 is LNHNV and CDR2 is YYDKDF (reference sequence). The CDR3 sequence is 13 residues long. In nucleotides, the CDR3 is TGTGCCACCAGCAGAGGGGGATTAGAGACCCAGTACTTC. This sequence encodes CATSRGGLETQYF.

This clonotype appeared many times. The chain joins TRBV7-7 to TRBJ2-5; maybe TRBD2 (5 bases). The CDR3 has 15 amino acids. Looked up from germline, CDR1 is SSHAT and CDR2 is FNYEAQ (reference sequence). Trimming took 1 base from V and 2 from J, leaving 11 bases between them. CDR3 region: CASSLGTGKQETQYF. CDR3 DNA sequence: TGTGCCAGCAGCTTAGGGACTGGAAAACAAGAGACCCAGTACTTC.

This clonotype was observed a few times. The V gene is TRBV11-2, the J gene TRBJ2-3; 7 bases are a match to TRBD2. The CDR3 is 14 amino acids. J was trimmed by 4 bases and V by 5 bases; bases with no gene match: 6. Germline V gene data show CDR1 as SGHAT and CDR2 as FQNNGV. This CDR3 is CASSLNAGADTQYF. The CDR3 bases are TGTGCCAGCAGCCTTAACGCGGGAGCAGATACGCAGTATTTT.

This clonotype was observed many times. The V and J genes are TRBV12-3 or TRBV12-4 and TRBJ2-3; D is uncertain. The CDR3 totals 13 residues. The ends were cut back, 8 bases at V and 5 bases at J, with 14 bases in the middle. This chain's CDR3 is CASRPPVVDTQYF. In DNA form, the CDR3 reads TGTGCCAGCCGCCCCCCGGTGGTAGATACGCAGTATTTT.

Only a few counts were recorded for this clonotype. This chain joins TRBV24-1 and TRBJ2-5, with 8 bases that match TRBD2. This CDR3 has 16 amino acids. V lost 1 base, J lost 1 base, and 4 bases stayed unmatched. CDR1 and CDR2 from the germline V gene are KGHDR and SFDVKD. CDR3 amino acids: CATSDFSREGQETQYF. CDR3 nucleotides: TGTGCCACCAGTGATTTCAGCCGGGAGGGCCAAGAGACCCAGTACTTC.

This clonotype was seen ten or more times. The chain uses TRBV29-1 and TRBJ2-2; 13 bases are a match to TRBD2. Germline values: CDR1 SQVTM, CDR2 ANQGSEA. V lost 3 bases, J lost 3 bases, and 7 bases stayed unmatched. This CDR3 has 17 residues. Here the CDR3 reads CSVETPTSGGDTGELFF. CDR3 DNA sequence: TGCAGCGTTGAGACCCCCACTAGCGGGGGGGACACCGGGGAGCTGTTTTTT.

This clonotype has a handful of counts. V is TRBV10-3 and J is TRBJ2-5; the D is unclear. The V end was cut by 7 bases, the J end by 5 bases, with 11 bases between. The CDR3 runs 12 residues. Germline lookup yields CDR1 ENHRY and CDR2 SYGVKD. In DNA form, the CDR3 reads TGTGCCATCAAAGGAGTGGAGGAGACCCAGTACTTC. This sequence encodes CAIKGVEETQYF.

This clonotype has ten or more counts. This sequence joins TRBV20-1 and TRBJ2-7, with D maybe TRBD2 (5 bases). V was trimmed by 6 bases and J by 7 bases, leaving 13 bases between them. Germline CDR1 reads DFQATT; CDR2 reads SNEGSKA (reference sequence). This CDR3 has 11 residues. The CDR3 region has the DNA TGCAGTGCCGGTCGAGGACTTGAGCAGTACTTC. It specifies CSAGRGLEQYF.

This clonotype was counted many times. V usage is TRBV5-8 and J usage is TRBJ1-1; TRBD1 matches at 7 bases. V was pared by 2 bases and J by 3 bases, with 4 bases of the junction left unmatched. The CDR3 totals 14 residues. Germline V gene lookup returns CDR1 SGHTS and CDR2 YDEGEE. The CDR3 nucleotides are TGTGCCAGCAGCTTTACAGGACAGGACACTGAAGCTTTCTTT. Encoded protein: CASSFTGQDTEAFF.

The V and J genes are TRBV20-1 and TRBJ2-7; D may be TRBD1 (5 bases). The germline CDR1 and CDR2 sequences are DFQATT and SNEGSKA (reference sequence). The CDR3 has 13 residues. V was clipped by 3 bases and J by 4 bases, with 13 bases between them. The DNA of the CDR3 is TGCAGTGCTAGGGGCCTTCAGGGTTACGAGCAGTACTTC. Protein product: CSARGLQGYEQYF.

This clonotype was detected ten times or more. V and J are TRBV2 and TRBJ2-1, with D possibly matching TRBD1 (6 bases). Germline V gene sequence: CDR1 SNHLY, CDR2 FYNNEI. This CDR3 has 13 residues. Deletions cut 10 bases from V and 2 bases from J, with 12 bases between. CDR3 residues: CATGQGPYNEQFF. In nucleotides, the CDR3 is TGTGCCACCGGCCAGGGGCCCTACAATGAGCAGTTCTTC. Together with reference TRBV2 and TRBJ2-1, the CDR3 gives the full variable domain: EPEVTQTPSHQVTQMGQEVILRCVPISNHLYFYWYRQILGQKVEFLVSFYNNEISEKSEIFDDQFSVERPDGSNFTLKIRSTKLEDSAMYFCATGQGPYNEQFFGPGTRLTVL.

There are many counts of this clonotype. This chain joins TRBV4-3 and TRBJ2-5, with D perhaps matching TRBD1 (6 bases). Germline lookup yields CDR1 LGHNA and CDR2 YSLEER. The CDR3 contains 13 residues. V lost 4 bases, J lost 3 bases, and 9 bases lay in between. The CDR3 sequence is CASSPPGEETQYF. The CDR3 DNA sequence: TGCGCCAGCAGCCCCCCAGGGGAAGAGACCCAGTACTTC.

This chain connects TRBV18 to TRBJ2-1, with TRBD2 matching over 9 bases. CDR1 is KGHSH and CDR2 is LQKENI in the germline V gene. The CDR3 has 20 amino acids. Trimming removed 0 bases from V and 7 bases from J; junction bases left unmatched: 19. The DNA for the CDR3 is TGTGCCAGCTCACCACCGGCTACTTCCCTGACTAGCGGATCCCTTAATGAGCAGTTCTTC. Translating it yields CASSPPATSLTSGSLNEQFF.

Ten or more counts support this clonotype. The chain employs TRBV20-1 and TRBJ1-3; 8 bases agree with TRBD1. The CDR3 is 15 amino acids. V trimming: 3 bases; J trimming: 0 bases; junction bases outside the gene matches: 4. The germline gives CDR1 DFQATT, CDR2 SNEGSKA (reference sequence). In DNA form, the CDR3 reads TGCAGTGCTAGGAACAGGGGGTTCTCTGGAAACACCATATATTTT. It encodes CSARNRGFSGNTIYF.

The V call is TRBV29-1, the J call TRBJ2-1; 13 nucleotides align to TRBD2. The CDR3 is 14 residues long. V dropped 7 bases and J dropped 8; count of bases not matched to a gene: 8. Germline lookup yields CDR1 SQVTM and CDR2 ANQGSEA. The CDR3 DNA reads as TGCAGCGGGACTAGCGGGAGTCTTATCCATGAGCAGTTCTTC. This sequence encodes CSGTSGSLIHEQFF.

This clonotype was counted many times. This chain connects TRBV11-2 to TRBJ2-1; 9 bases are shared with TRBD2. The V and J ends lost 0 bases and 9 bases, in that order; junction bases with no gene match: 6. The germline gives CDR1 SGHAT, CDR2 FQNNGV. This CDR3 comprises 15 residues. The chain's CDR3 is CASSLEAGGQAEQFF. Here the CDR3 DNA reads TGTGCCAGCAGCTTAGAGGCGGGAGGGCAGGCTGAGCAGTTCTTC.

This clonotype was recorded many times. This CDR3 reads CASSLVKASGSSYNEQFF. The CDR3 region has the DNA TGTGCCAGCAGCTTAGTTAAGGCTAGCGGAAGCTCCTACAATGAGCAGTTCTTC. The chain couples TRBV11-2 to TRBJ2-1; 7 nucleotides match TRBD2. CDR1 SGHAT and CDR2 FQNNGV come from the germline V gene. CDR3 size: 18 residues. Trimming took 1 base from V and 0 from J; bases not matched to a gene: 9.

A few counts support this clonotype. This chain uses TRBV20-1 with TRBJ1-1; 8 nucleotides align to TRBD1. The CDR3 length is 15 residues. Germline lookup yields CDR1 DFQATT and CDR2 SNEGSKA (reference sequence). V lost 5 bases, J lost 1 base, and 9 bases stayed unmatched. The CDR3 DNA is TGCAGTGCTTCGCGGGACAGGAATTCGAACACTGAAGCTTTCTTT. Protein sequence: CSASRDRNSNTEAFF.

The sample holds many counts of this clonotype. V is TRBV18 and J is TRBJ2-5; D gene unclear. CDR3 length: 13 residues. From germline, CDR1 is KGHSH and CDR2 LQKENI. V lost 5 bases to trimming and J lost 0 bases, with 7 bases between them. CDR3 loop: CASSGDHQETQYF. The CDR3 DNA sequence: TGTGCCAGCTCAGGAGATCACCAAGAGACCCAGTACTTC.

Comment on this clonotype: A much larger clone lies a single base off, so this may be a read error. The chain is built from TRBV3-1 and TRBJ2-2; D remains ambiguous. V lost 2 bases to trimming and J lost 8 bases, with 12 bases between them. The CDR3 extends over 14 amino acids. Germline V gene sequence: CDR1 LGHDT, CDR2 YNNKEL (reference sequence). The CDR3 protein is CASSQLTVTGELFF. In DNA, the CDR3 is TGTGCCAGCAGCCAACTTACGGTAACAGGGGAGCTGTTTTTT.

This clonotype was found many times. The chain combines TRBV5-1 with TRBJ2-3, with D possibly being TRBD2 (6 bases). This CDR3 region has 17 residues. Trimming took 3 bases from V and 2 from J, leaving 19 bases between them. The germline CDR1 and CDR2 sequences are SGHRS and YFSETQ. DNA for the CDR3: TGCGCCAGCAGCTCGAGATTTCGCGGGACCGACACAGATACGCAGTATTTT. Translation: CASSSRFRGTDTDTQYF.

This clonotype was found many times. The genes are TRBV6-2 or TRBV6-3 and TRBJ2-7, with D hard to call. This CDR3 comprises 16 residues. Trimming took 2 bases from V and 3 from J, leaving 17 bases between them. Germline V gives CDR1 MNHEY, CDR2 SVGEGT. CDR3 sequence reads: CASSYETGTTNYEQYF. The CDR3 DNA follows: TGTGCCAGCAGTTACGAAACCGGAACAACAAACTACGAGCAGTACTTC.